This TCR beta chain derives from a study of regulatory and conventional T cells in RAG deficiency. J was trimmed by 0 bases and V by 3 bases; bases with no gene match: 9. The length of the CDR3 is 18 residues. Per the germline V gene, CDR1 is SEHNR and CDR2 is FQNEAQ (reference sequence). Blood CD4+ CD25-low CD127-high conventional T cells supplied the genomic DNA template. Assay: immunoSEQ multiplex PCR; the TCRdb copy retains only in-frame clones and omits some. Seen here are 20,000 to 25,000 clones, 95% to 96% observed once, and the top ten hold 1.3%. The sample was also linked to a second study, of regulatory T cells. That source notes: The PCR used 52 TRBV and 13 TRBJ primers.

This rearrangement joins TRBV7-9 to TRBJ1-5, with TRBD1 matching over 9 bases. The TCR sequence derives from a human donor in good health. Material: CD25- CD4+ T cells sorted from blood. The CDR3 is CASSFLGQGRNSNQPQHF. In nucleotides, the CDR3 is TGTGCCAGCAGCTTCCTAGGACAGGGGCGTAATAGCAATCAGCCCCAGCATTTT.